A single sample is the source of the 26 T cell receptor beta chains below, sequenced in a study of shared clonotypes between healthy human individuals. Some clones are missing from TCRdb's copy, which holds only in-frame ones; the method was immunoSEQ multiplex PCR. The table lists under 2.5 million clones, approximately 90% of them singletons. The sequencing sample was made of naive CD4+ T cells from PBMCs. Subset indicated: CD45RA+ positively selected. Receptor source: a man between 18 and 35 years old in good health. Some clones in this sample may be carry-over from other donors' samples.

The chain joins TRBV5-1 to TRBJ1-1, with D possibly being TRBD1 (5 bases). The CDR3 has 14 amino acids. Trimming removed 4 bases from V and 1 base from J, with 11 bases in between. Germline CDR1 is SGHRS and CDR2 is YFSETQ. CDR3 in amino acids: CASSRGDGNTEAFF. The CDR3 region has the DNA TGCGCCAGCAGCCGGGGGGACGGGAACACTGAAGCTTTCTTT.

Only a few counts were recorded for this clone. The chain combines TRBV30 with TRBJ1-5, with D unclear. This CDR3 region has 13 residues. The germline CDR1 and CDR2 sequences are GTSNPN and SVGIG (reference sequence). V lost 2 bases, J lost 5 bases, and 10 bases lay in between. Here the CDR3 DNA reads TGTGCCTGGAGTAGAACCGATTATCAGCCCCAGCATTTT. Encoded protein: CAWSRTDYQPQHF.

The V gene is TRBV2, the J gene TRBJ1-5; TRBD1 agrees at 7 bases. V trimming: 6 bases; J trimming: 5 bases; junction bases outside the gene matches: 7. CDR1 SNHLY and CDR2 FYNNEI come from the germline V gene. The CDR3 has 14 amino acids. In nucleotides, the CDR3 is TGTGCCAGCAGGACGGGACAGACTGATCAGCCCCAGCATTTT. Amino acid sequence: CASRTGQTDQPQHF.

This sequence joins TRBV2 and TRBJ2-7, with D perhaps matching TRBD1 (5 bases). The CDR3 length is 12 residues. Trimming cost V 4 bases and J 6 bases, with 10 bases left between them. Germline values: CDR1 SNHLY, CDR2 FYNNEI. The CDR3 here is CASSGTFGEQYF. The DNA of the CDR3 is TGTGCCAGCAGTGGGACATTCGGCGAGCAGTACTTC.

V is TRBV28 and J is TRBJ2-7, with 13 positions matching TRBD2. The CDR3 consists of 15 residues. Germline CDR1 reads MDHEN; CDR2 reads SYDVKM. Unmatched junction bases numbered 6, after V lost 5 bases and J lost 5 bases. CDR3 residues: CASSVGLAGDHEQYF. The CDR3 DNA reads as TGTGCCAGCAGTGTAGGACTAGCGGGAGATCACGAGCAGTACTTC.

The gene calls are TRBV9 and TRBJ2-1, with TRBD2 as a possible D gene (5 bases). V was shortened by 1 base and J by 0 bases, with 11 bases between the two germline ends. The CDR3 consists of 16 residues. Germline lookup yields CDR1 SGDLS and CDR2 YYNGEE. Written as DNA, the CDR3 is TGTGCCAGCAGCGTAAACGGGGTTAGCTCCTACAATGAGCAGTTCTTC. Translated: CASSVNGVSSYNEQFF.

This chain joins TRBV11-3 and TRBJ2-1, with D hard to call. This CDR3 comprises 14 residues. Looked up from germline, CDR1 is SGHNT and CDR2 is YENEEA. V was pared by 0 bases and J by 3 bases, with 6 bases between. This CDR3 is CASSLDRYYNEQFF. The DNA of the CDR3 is TGTGCCAGCAGCTTAGATCGTTACTACAATGAGCAGTTCTTC.

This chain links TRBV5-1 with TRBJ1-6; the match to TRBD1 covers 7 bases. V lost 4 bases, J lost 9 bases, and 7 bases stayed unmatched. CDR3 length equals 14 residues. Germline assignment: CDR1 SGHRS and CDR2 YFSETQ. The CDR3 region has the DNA TGCGCCAGCAGCGACCAGGGACAGCCTTCACCCCTCCACTTT. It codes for CASSDQGQPSPLHF.

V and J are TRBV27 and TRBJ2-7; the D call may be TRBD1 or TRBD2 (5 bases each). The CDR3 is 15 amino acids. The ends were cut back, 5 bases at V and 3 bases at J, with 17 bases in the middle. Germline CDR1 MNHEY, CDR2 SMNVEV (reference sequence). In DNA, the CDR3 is TGTGCCAGCAGTCCAAGCCGGGACCCACTCTACGAGCAGTACTTC. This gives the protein CASSPSRDPLYEQYF.

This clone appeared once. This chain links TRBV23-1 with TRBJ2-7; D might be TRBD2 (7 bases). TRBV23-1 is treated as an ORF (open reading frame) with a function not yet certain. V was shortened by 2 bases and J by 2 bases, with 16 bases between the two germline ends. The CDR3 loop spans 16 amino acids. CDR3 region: CASSQVGWEGAYEQYF. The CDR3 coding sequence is TGCGCCAGCAGTCAAGTAGGCTGGGAGGGGGCCTACGAGCAGTACTTC.

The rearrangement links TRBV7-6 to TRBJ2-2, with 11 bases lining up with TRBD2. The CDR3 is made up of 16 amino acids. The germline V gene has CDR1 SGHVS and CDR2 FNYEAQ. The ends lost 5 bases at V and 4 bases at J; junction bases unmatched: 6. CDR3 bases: TGTGCCAGCAGCGTCACTAGCGGGAGCGTCACCGGGGAGCTGTTTTTT. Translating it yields CASSVTSGSVTGELFF.

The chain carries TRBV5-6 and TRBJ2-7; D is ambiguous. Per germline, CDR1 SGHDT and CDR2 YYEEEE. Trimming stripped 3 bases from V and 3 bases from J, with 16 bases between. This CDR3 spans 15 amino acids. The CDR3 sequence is CASSYNLPPHYEQYF. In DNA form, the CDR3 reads TGTGCCAGCAGCTACAACCTCCCCCCACACTACGAGCAGTACTTC.

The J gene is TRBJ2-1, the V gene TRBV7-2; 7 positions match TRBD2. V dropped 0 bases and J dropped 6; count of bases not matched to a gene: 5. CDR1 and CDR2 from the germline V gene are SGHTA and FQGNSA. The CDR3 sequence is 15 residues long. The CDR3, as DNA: TGTGCCAGCAGCTTAGCCGGGACTATCATCAATGAGCAGTTCTTC. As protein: CASSLAGTIINEQFF.

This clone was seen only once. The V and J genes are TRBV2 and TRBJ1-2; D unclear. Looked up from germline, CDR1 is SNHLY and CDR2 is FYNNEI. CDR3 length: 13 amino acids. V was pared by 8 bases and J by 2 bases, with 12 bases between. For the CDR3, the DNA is TGTGCCAGCGATATTTTCCAGAACTATGGCTACACCTTC. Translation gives CASDIFQNYGYTF.

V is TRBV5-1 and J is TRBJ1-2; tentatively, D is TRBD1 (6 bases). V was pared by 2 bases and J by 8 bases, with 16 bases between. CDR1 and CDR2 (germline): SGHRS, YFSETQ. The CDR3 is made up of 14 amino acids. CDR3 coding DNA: TGCGCCAGCAGCTTCAGGGGTACTCTAGAGGGCTACACCTTC. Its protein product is CASSFRGTLEGYTF.

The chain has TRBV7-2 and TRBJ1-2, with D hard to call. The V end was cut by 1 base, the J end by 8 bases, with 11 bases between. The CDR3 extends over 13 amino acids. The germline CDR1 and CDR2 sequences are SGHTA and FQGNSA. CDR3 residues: CASSLVGVRGYTF. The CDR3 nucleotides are TGTGCCAGCAGCTTAGTCGGAGTACGGGGCTACACCTTC.

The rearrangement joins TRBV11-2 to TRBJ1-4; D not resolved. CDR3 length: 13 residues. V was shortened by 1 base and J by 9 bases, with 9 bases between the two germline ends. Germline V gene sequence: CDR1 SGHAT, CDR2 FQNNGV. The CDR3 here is CASSLVGLQKLFF. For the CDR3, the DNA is TGTGCCAGCAGCTTAGTTGGCCTACAAAAACTGTTTTTT.

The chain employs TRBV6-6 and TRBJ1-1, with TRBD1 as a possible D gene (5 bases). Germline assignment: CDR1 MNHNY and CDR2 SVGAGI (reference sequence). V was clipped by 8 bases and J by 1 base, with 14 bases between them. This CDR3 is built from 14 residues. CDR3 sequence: CASQQWGTNTEAFF. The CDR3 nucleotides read TGTGCCAGCCAGCAGTGGGGCACGAACACTGAAGCTTTCTTT.

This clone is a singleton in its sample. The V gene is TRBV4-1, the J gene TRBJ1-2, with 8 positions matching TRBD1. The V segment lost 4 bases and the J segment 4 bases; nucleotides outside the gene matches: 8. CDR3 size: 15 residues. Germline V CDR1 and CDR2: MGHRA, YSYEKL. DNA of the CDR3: TGCGCCAGCAGCCCCGGACAGGGAGGGACCTATGGCTACACCTTC. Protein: CASSPGQGGTYGYTF.

CDR3 sequence reads: CAWNSGSPAFLQPQHF. The CDR3 bases are TGTGCCTGGAACTCAGGGTCCCCGGCCTTTTTGCAGCCCCAGCATTTT. This chain uses TRBV30 with TRBJ1-5; a possible D gene is TRBD1 (5 bases). The CDR3 runs to 16 residues. Germline values: CDR1 GTSNPN, CDR2 SVGIG (reference sequence). Trimming removed 4 bases from V and 7 bases from J, with 23 bases in between.

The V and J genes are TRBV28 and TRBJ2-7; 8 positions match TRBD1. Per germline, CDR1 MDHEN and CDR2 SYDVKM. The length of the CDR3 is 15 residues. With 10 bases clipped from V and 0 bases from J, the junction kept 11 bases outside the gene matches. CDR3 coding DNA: TGTGCCATTGCGTCAGGGGGCGCCGACTCCTACGAGCAGTACTTC. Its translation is CAIASGGADSYEQYF.

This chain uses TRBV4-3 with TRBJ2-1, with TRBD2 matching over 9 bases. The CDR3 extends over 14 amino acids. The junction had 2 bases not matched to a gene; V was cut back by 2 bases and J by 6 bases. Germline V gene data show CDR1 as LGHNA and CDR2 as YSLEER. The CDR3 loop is CASSQRAGGNEQFF. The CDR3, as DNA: TGCGCCAGCAGCCAACGAGCGGGGGGCAATGAGCAGTTCTTC.

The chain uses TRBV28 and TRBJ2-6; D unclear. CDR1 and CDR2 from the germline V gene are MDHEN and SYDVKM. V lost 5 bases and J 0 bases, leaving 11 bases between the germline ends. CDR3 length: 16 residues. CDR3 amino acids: CASSLMTLSGANVLTF. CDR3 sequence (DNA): TGTGCCAGCAGTCTCATGACCCTCTCTGGGGCCAACGTCCTGACTTTC. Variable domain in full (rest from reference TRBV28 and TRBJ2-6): DVKVTQSSRYLVKRTGEKVFLECVQDMDHENMFWYRQDPGLGLRLIYFSYDVKMKEKGDIPEGYSVSREKKERFSLILESASTNQTSMYLCASSLMTLSGANVLTFGAGSRLTVL.

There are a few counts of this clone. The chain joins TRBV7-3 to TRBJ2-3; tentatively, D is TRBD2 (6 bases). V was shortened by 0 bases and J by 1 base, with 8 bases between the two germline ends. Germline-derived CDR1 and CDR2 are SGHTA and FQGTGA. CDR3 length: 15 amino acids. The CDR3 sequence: CASSLTSSGTDTQYF. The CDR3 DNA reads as TGTGCCAGCAGCTTAACGTCTAGCGGCACAGATACGCAGTATTTT.

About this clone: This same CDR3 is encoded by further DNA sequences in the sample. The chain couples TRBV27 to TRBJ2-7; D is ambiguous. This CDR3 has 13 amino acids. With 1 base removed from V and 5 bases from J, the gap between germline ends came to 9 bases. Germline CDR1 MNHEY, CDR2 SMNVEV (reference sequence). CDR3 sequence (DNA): TGTGCCAGCAGTTTATTGGGCGTAAACGAGCAGTACTTC. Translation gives CASSLLGVNEQYF.

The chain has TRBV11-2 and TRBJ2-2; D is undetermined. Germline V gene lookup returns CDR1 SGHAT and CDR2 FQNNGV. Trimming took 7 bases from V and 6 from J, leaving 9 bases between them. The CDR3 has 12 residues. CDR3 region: CASNFYAGELFF. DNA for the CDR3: TGTGCCAGCAACTTTTACGCCGGGGAGCTGTTTTTT.